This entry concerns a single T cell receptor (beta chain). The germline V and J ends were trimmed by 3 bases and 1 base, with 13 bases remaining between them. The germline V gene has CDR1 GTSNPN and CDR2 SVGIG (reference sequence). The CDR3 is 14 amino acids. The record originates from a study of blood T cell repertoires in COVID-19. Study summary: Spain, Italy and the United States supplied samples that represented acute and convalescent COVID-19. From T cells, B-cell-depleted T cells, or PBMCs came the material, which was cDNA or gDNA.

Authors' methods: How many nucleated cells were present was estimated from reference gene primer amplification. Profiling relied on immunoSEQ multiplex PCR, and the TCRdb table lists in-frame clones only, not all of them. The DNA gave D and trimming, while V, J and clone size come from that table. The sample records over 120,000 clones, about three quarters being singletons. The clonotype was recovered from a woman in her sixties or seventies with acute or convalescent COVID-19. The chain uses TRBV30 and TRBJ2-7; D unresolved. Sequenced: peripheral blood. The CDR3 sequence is CAWSLIHLSYEQYF. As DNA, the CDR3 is TGTGCCTGGAGCCTTATCCACTTATCCTACGAGCAGTACTTC.